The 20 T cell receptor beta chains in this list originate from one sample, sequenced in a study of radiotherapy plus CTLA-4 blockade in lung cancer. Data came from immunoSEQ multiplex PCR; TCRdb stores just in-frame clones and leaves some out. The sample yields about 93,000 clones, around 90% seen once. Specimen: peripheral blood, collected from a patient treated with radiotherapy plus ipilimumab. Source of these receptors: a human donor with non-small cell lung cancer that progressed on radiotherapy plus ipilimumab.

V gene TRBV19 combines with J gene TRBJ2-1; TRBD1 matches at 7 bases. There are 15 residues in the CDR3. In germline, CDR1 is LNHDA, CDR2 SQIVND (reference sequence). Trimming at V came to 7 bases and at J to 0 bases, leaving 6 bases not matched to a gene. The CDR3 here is CASTPDRSSYNEQFF. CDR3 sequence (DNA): TGTGCCAGTACACCGGACAGGAGCTCCTACAATGAGCAGTTCTTC. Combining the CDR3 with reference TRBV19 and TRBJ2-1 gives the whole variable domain DGGITQSPKYLFRKEGQNVTLSCEQNLNHDAMYWYRQDPGQGLRLIYYSQIVNDFQKGDIAEGYSVSREKKESFPLTVTSAQKNPTAFYLCASTPDRSSYNEQFFGPGTRLTVL.

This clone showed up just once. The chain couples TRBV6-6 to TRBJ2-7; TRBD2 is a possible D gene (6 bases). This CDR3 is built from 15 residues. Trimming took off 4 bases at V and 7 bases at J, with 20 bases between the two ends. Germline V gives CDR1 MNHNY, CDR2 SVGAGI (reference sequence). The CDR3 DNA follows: TGTGCCAGCAGTTCCACAAATACATCTGGGGGGGAGCAGTACTTC. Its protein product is CASSSTNTSGGEQYF.

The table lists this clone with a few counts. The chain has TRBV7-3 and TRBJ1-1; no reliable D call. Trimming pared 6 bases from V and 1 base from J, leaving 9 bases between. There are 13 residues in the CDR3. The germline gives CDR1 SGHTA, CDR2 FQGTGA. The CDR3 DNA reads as TGTGCCAGCAGAGAGACCGAGAACACTGAAGCTTTCTTT. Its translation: CASRETENTEAFF.

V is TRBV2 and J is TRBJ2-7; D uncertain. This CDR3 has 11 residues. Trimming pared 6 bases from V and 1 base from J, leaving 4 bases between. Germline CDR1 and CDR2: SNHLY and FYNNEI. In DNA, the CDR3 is TGTGCCAGCAGGCCATCCTACGAGCAGTACTTC. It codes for CASRPSYEQYF.

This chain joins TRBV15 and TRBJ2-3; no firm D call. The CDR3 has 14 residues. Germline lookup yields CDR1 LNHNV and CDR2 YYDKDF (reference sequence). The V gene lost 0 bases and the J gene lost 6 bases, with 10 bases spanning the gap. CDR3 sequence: CATSRDRETDTQYF. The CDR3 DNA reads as TGTGCCACCAGCAGAGATAGGGAAACGGATACGCAGTATTTT.

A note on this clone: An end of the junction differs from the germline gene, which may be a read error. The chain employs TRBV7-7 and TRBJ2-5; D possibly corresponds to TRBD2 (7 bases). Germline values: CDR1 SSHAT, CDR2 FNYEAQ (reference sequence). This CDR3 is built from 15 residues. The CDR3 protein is CASSLEGGGLETQYF. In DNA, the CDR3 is TGTGCTAGCAGCTTAGAAGGGGGGGGCTTAGAGACCCAGTACTTC.

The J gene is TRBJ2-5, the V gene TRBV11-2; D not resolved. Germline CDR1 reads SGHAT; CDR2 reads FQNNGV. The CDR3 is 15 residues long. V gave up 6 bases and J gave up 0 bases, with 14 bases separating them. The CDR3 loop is CASRLLLTYQETQYF. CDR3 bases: TGTGCCAGCAGATTGCTCCTAACTTACCAAGAGACCCAGTACTTC.

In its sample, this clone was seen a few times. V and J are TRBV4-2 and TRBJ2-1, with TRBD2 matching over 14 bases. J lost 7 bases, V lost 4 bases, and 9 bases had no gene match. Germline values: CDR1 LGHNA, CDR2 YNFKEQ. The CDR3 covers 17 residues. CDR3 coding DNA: TGTGCCAGCAGCCCCGGTCTTGGGACTAGCGGGAGTAATGAGCAGTTCTTC. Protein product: CASSPGLGTSGSNEQFF.

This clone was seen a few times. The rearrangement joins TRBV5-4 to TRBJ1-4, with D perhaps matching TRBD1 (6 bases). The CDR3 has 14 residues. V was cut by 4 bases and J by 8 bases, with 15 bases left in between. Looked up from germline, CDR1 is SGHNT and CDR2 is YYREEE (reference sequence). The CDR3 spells CASSPARGEEKLFF. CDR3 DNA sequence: TGTGCCAGCAGCCCCGCCAGGGGCGAGGAAAAACTGTTTTTT.

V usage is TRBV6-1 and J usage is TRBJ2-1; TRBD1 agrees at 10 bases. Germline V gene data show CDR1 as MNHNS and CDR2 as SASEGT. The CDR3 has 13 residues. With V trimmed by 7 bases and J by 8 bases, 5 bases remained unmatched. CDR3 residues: CASMDRGLDEQFF. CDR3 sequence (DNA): TGTGCCAGCATGGACAGGGGGTTAGATGAGCAGTTCTTC.

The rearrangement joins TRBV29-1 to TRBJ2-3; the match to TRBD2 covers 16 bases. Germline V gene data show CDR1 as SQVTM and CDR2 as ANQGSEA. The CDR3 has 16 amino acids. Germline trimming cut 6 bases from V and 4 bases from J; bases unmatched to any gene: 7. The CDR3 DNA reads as TGCAGCGTCCAACCGGGACTAGCGGGAGGGGCAGATACGCAGTATTTT. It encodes CSVQPGLAGGADTQYF.

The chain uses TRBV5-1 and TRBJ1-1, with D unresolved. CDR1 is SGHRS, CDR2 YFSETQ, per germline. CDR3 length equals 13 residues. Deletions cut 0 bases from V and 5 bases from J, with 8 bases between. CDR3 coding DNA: TGCGCCAGCAGCTTGGACAGCCTGACTGAAGCTTTCTTT. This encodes CASSLDSLTEAFF.

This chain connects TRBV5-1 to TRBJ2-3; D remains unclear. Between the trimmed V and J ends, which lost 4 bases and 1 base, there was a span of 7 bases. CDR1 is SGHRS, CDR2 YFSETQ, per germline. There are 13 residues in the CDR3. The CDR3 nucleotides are TGCGCCAGCAGCCATCCTGGCACAGATACGCAGTATTTT. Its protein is CASSHPGTDTQYF.

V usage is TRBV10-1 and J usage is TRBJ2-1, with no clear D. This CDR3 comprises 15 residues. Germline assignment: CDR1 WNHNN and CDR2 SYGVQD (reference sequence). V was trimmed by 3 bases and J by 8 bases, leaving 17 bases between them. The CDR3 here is CASSDFTVPKDEQFF. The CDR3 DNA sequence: TGCGCCAGCAGTGATTTTACCGTACCCAAGGATGAGCAGTTCTTC.

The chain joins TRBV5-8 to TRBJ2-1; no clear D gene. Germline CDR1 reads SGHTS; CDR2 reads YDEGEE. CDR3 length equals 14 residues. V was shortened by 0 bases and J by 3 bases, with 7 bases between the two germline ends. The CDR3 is CASSLGRYYNEQFF. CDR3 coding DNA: TGTGCCAGCAGCTTGGGTCGCTACTACAATGAGCAGTTCTTC.

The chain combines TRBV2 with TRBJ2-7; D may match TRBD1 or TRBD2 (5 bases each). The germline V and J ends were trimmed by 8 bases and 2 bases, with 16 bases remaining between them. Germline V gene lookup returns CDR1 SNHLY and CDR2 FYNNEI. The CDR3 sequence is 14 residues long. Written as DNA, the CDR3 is TGTGCCAGCTCTCAGCCGGGACGCACCTACGAGCAGTACTTC. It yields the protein CASSQPGRTYEQYF.

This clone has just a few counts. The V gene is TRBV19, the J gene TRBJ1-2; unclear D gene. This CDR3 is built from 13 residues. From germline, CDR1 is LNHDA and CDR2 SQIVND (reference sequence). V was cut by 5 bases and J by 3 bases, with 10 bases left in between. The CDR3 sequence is CASSVSGYYGYTF. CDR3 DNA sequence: TGTGCCAGTAGTGTATCCGGGTACTATGGCTACACCTTC.

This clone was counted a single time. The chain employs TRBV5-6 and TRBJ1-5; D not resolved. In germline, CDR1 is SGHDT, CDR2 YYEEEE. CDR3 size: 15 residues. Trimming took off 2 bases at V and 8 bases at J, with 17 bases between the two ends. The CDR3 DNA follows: TGTGCCAGCAGCTTTTCCACTCGTTCTGGGGAGCCCCAGCATTTT. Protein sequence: CASSFSTRSGEPQHF. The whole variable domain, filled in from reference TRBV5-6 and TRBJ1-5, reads DAGVTQSPTHLIKTRGQQVTLRCSPKSGHDTVSWYQQALGQGPQFIFQYYEEEERQRGNFPDRFSGHQFPNYSSELNVNALLLGDSALYLCASSFSTRSGEPQHFGDGTRLSIL.

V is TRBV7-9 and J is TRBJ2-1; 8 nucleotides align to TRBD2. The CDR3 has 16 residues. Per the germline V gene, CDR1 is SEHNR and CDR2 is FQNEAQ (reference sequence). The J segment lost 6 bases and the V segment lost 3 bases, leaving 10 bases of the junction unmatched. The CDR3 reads CASSFLLGGRFNEQFF. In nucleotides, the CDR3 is TGTGCCAGCAGCTTCCTCTTGGGCGGGAGGTTCAATGAGCAGTTCTTC.

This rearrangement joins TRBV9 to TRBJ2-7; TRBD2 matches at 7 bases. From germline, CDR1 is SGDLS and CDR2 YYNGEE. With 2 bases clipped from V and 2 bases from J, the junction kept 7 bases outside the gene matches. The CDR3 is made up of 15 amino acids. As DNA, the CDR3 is TGTGCCAGCAGCGTGAGAGCGGGATCCCCCTACGAGCAGTACTTC. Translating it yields CASSVRAGSPYEQYF.